The entry that follows covers one T cell receptor beta chain sequence. The target antigen is unknown. The sample belongs to a study of cytomegalovirus exposure and HLA in healthy donors. Generated by immunoSEQ multiplex PCR, the TCRdb table keeps only in-frame clones and is missing some. The profile shows 180,000 or so clones, roughly 86% of them singletons. Notes on the study in general: Confirmation in vitro established that a few CMV-associated chains were specific for CMV antigens. Altogether, some 170 TCR beta chains were recorded as cytomegalovirus-associated. Most TCR sequences were seen very rarely across donors, but some public TCRs occurred in many.

CDR3 length: 14 residues. Germline values: CDR1 MNHEY, CDR2 SMNVEV (reference sequence). After removal of 3 bases from V and 7 bases from J, the junction contained 8 bases not matched to a gene. The receptor comes from a man between 18 and 35 years old in good health and CMV-seropositive. The specimen sequenced was PBMCs. This chain links TRBV27 with TRBJ1-2; 7 bases are a match to TRBD1. CDR3 in DNA: TGTGCCAGCAGTTTCGACTGGCAGGGGGTTGGCTACACCTTC. Residues: CASSFDWQGVGYTF.